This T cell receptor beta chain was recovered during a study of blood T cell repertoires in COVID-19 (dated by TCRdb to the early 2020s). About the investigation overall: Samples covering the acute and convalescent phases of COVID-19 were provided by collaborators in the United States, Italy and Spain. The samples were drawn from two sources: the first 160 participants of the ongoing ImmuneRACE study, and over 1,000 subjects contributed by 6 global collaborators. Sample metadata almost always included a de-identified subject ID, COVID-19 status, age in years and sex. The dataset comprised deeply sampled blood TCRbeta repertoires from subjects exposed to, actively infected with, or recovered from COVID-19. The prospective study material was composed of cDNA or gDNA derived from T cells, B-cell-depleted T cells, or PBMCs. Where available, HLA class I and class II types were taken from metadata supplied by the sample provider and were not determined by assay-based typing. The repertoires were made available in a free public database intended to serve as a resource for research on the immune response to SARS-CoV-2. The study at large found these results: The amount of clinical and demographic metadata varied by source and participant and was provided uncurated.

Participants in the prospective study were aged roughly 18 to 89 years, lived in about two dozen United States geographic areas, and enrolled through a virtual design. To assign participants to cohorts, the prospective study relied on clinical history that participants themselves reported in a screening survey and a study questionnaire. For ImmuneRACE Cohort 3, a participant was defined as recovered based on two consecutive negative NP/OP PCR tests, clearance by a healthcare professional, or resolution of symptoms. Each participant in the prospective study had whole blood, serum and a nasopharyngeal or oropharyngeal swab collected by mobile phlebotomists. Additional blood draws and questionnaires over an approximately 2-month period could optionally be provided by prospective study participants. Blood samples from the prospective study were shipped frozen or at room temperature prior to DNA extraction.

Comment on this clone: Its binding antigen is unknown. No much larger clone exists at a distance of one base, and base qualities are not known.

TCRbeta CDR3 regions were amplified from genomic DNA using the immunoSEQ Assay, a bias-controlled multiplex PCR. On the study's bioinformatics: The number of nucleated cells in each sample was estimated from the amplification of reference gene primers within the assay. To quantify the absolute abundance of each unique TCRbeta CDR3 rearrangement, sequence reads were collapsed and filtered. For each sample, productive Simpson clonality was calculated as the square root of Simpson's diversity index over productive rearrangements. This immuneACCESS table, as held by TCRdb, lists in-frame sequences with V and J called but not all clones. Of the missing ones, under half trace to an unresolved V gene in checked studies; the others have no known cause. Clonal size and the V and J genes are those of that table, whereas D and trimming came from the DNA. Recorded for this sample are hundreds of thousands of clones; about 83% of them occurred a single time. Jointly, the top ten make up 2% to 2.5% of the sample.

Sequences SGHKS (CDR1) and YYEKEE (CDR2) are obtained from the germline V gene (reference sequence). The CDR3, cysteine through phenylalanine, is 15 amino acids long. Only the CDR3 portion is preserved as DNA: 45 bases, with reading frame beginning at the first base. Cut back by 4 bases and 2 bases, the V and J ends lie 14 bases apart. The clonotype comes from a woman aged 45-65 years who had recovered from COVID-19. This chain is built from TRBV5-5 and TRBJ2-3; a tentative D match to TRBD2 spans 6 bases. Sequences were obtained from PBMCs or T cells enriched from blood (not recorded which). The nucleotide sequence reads TGTGCCAGCAGCCCCCGGGCGGGACCCACAGATACGCAGTATTTT. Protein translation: CASSPRAGPTDTQYF.